Listed below are T cell receptor beta chains from one sample, sequenced in a study of shared clonotypes between healthy human individuals. Produced via immunoSEQ multiplex PCR; TCRdb's table is partial and in-frame only. This repertoire shows under 600,000 clones, roughly 85% found once; its top ten account for roughly an eighth. The sequencing sample was made of PBMCs. The receptors here all came from a middle-aged woman in good health. Some clones in this sample may be carry-over from other donors' samples. Each CDR3 is given with its conserved first and last residue. Each record gives: clone size, J gene, V gene, D gene, CDR3 protein, CDR3 DNA. D genes are given only for firm matches. Size values are once, few and many counts, or a class for expanded clones, and some rows have none.

- TRBJ2-7 TRBV21-1 - CASSKPPGYESYEQYF TGTGCCAGCAGCAAACCACCGGGATACGAATCCTACGAGCAGTACTTC
- TRBJ1-5 TRBV28 TRBD1 CASSLTGTGNNQPQHF TGTGCCAGCAGCCTAACCGGGACAGGAAACAATCAGCCCCAGCATTTT
- TRBJ2-7 TRBV28 - CASQEGDDVDF TGTGCCAGCCAAGAGGGGGACGACGTGGACTTC
- TRBJ1-3 TRBV5-5 - CASSFSKRVTGNTIYF TGTGCCAGCAGCTTCTCCAAAAGGGTAACTGGAAACACCATATATTTT
- TRBJ2-7 TRBV5-1 - CASSPDGYEQYF TGCGCCAGCAGCCCCGACGGCTACGAGCAGTACTTC
- TRBJ1-6 TRBV30 - CAWTGTGNSPLHF TGTGCCTGGACGGGGACCGGTAATTCACCCCTCCACTTT
- TRBJ1-1 TRBV7-2 - CASSLAGVGRRAFF TGTGCCAGCAGCTTAGCTGGTGTGGGGCGACGAGCTTTCTTT
- TRBJ2-1 TRBV27 - CASSPPGSFSYNEQFF TGTGCCAGCAGTCCTCCTGGGAGCTTCTCCTACAATGAGCAGTTCTTC
- TRBJ1-4 TRBV7-9 - CASSPGTQELFF TGTGCCAGCAGCCCCGGGACCCAGGAACTGTTTTTT
many TRBJ1-1 TRBV14 - CASSNRAESTEAFF TGTGCCAGCAGCAACAGGGCCGAAAGCACTGAAGCTTTCTTT
- TRBJ2-4 TRBV9 TRBD1 CASSVEDRVAKNIQYF TGTGCCAGCAGCGTAGAGGACAGGGTAGCCAAAAACATTCAGTACTTC
few TRBJ2-7 TRBV5-1 - CASSLEGRAAREQYF TGCGCCAGCAGCTTGGAGGGCAGGGCGGCTAGAGAGCAGTACTTC
- TRBJ1-2 TRBV30 - CAWSVRLGYTF TGTGCCTGGAGTGTGCGGTTAGGCTACACCTTC